Following are 7 T cell receptor beta chains from one sample sequenced in a study of T-cell memory formation after mild COVID-19. TCRdb reprocessed the 5' RACE reads with MiXCR, giving one entry per CDR3 protein. The sample yields about 130,000 distinct CDR3 sequences, about 6% seen once. The specimen was PBMCs or a T cell subset sorted from them (not recorded which). The receptors come from an adult woman who had mild COVID-19 (a few samples of this study predate the infection). Cell type and time point are not known.

This clonotype came up many times. The rearrangement uses TRBV7-2 and TRBJ2-1; D gene uncertain. This CDR3 comprises 14 residues. V lost 8 bases, J lost 12 bases, and 23 bases lay in between. Looked up from germline, CDR1 is SGHTA and CDR2 is FQGNSA. CDR3 region: CASAADSSMGRQFF. CDR3 bases: TGTGCCAGCGCCGCCGATTCTTCCATGGGTCGGCAGTTCTTC. Full variable domain (outside the CDR3, taken from reference TRBV7-2 and TRBJ2-1): GAGVSQSPSNKVTEKGKDVELRCDPISGHTALYWYRQSLGQGLEFLIYFQGNSAPDKSGLPSDRFSAERTGGSVSTLTIQRTQQEDSAVYLCASAADSSMGRQFFGPGTRLTVL.

In this sample, this clonotype turned up many times. The rearrangement links TRBV9 to TRBJ2-1, with 12 bases matching TRBD2. The CDR3 covers 14 residues. The trim removed 7 bases at V and 7 bases at J, leaving 6 bases unmatched. Looked up from germline, CDR1 is SGDLS and CDR2 is YYNGEE. In nucleotides, the CDR3 is TGTGCCAGCTCCCGGACTAGCGGGGAGAATGAGCAGTTCTTC. It codes for CASSRTSGENEQFF.

V usage is TRBV7-9 and J usage is TRBJ2-7; 7 bases are shared with TRBD1. This CDR3 is built from 12 residues. CDR1 SEHNR and CDR2 FQNEAQ come from the germline V gene (reference sequence). Trimming removed 5 bases from V and 6 bases from J; junction bases left unmatched: 4. CDR3 sequence reads: CASSLQGSEQYF. The CDR3 DNA sequence: TGTGCCAGCAGCCTACAGGGGTCCGAGCAGTACTTC.

At least ten counts were recorded for this clonotype. The chain joins TRBV10-3 to TRBJ2-3, with 11 bases identical to TRBD2. The CDR3 is made up of 17 amino acids. V trimming: 0 bases; J trimming: 4 bases; junction bases outside the gene matches: 6. Per the germline V gene, CDR1 is ENHRY and CDR2 is SYGVKD. The CDR3 sequence: CAISESISGRAPDTQYF. DNA for the CDR3: TGTGCCATCAGTGAGTCGATTAGCGGGAGGGCCCCAGATACGCAGTATTTT.

The V and J genes are TRBV9 and TRBJ2-5; D not certain. Germline V gene lookup returns CDR1 SGDLS and CDR2 YYNGEE. The CDR3 is 13 amino acids. V shed 0 bases and J shed 5 bases, with 8 bases lying between them. The CDR3: CASSVGQAETQYF. CDR3 DNA sequence: TGTGCCAGCAGCGTAGGCCAGGCGGAGACCCAGTACTTC.

This chain joins TRBV7-9 and TRBJ1-6, with D uncertain. The germline gives CDR1 SEHNR, CDR2 FQNEAQ (reference sequence). The CDR3 is 12 residues long. V was cut by 7 bases and J by 14 bases, with 15 bases left in between. The CDR3 nucleotides read TGTGCCAGCACCACTCGAGGTTTGGCCCTCCACTTT. Translation: CASTTRGLALHF.

This rearrangement joins TRBV18 to TRBJ2-3, with TRBD1 matching 10 bases. The germline V gene has CDR1 KGHSH and CDR2 LQKENI. The CDR3 is made up of 17 amino acids. With 6 bases clipped from V and 0 bases from J, the junction kept 9 bases outside the gene matches. The CDR3 spells CASSRDRGPPSTDTQYF. The CDR3 DNA is TGTGCCAGCTCGCGGGACAGGGGCCCACCTAGCACAGATACGCAGTATTTT.